A single T cell receptor (beta chain) is shown here with its context. Antigen unknown. Sequence at one end of the junction differs from germline and may be a read error. This sample stems from a study of cytomegalovirus exposure and HLA in healthy donors. Broader study findings: A prior analysis recorded that most TCR beta V segments were productive about 87% or about 30% of the time. Later analysis found that TCR beta chains associated with HLA were more clonally expanded than other, equally common chains. CMV serostatus was the only recorded immune exposure for donors. The study found most TCR sequences rare, yet found some public TCRs in many donors.

The primer mix had 60 Vbeta and 13 Jbeta primers. The assay was immunoSEQ multiplex PCR, and TCRdb's table has in-frame clones only and misses some. The sample shows 95,000 to 150,000 clones, around 72% of them seen only once. Germline values: CDR1 SGHRS, CDR2 YFSETQ. This CDR3 is 12 amino acids long. The specimen was PBMCs. The chain links TRBV5-1 to TRBJ2-7; weak D call: TRBD2 (6 bases). This receptor was identified in a man aged 30 to 45 in good health and CMV-seronegative. The CDR3 loop reads CASSPSEGIPNF. Written as DNA, the CDR3 is TGCGCCAGCAGCCCTTCGGAGGGCATCCCGAACTTC.